A selection of T cell receptor beta chains follows, all from one sample in a study of control samples from healthy donors and cancer patients. The method was immunoSEQ multiplex PCR; TCRdb's version includes in-frame clones alone and lacks a portion of them. The repertoire has 70,000 or so clones, 90% to 95% of them found once; the top ten carry 6.2%. Sequencing was performed on blood. The receptor set was obtained from a woman aged 40 to 50 in good health. CDR3s include the opening cysteine and the closing phenylalanine or tryptophan. The D gene is left open where the match is weak. Clone size is not always given. Where it is, it says once, few, many or a class for expanded clones.

J,size,V,D,DNA,CDR3
TRBJ2-7,.,TRBV30,.,TGTGCCTGGAGTCCCGGGACATTAGCCTACGAGCAGTACTTC,CAWSPGTLAYEQYF
TRBJ1-1,.,TRBV5-5,.,TGTGCCAGCAGCTGGGAGACAGAGAACACTGAAGCTTTCTTT,CASSWETENTEAFF
TRBJ1-1,.,TRBV5-1,.,TGCGCCAGCAGCTATGGGATAAGCACTGAAGCTTTCTTT,CASSYGISTEAFF
TRBJ2-1,.,TRBV2,TRBD1,TGTGCCAGCGAGGGACAGCCCTACAATGAGCAGTTCTTC,CASEGQPYNEQFF
TRBJ1-3,.,TRBV7-8,.,TGTGCCAGCAGCCACCGTCGAGGGATCTCTGGAAACACCATATATTTT,CASSHRRGISGNTIYF
TRBJ2-3,.,TRBV11-2,TRBD2,TGTGCCAGCAGCTTAAATGGCGGGAGCAGCCCAGATACGCAGTATTTT,CASSLNGGSSPDTQYF
TRBJ1-2,.,TRBV18,.,TGTGCCAGCTCCTACGACAGTGACTATGGCTACACCTTC,CASSYDSDYGYTF
TRBJ2-1,once,TRBV27,TRBD2,TGTGCCAGCAGTCTAGTCGGGAGGGCCTACAATGAGCAGTTCTTC,CASSLVGRAYNEQFF
TRBJ1-5,.,TRBV12-3/TRBV12-4,.,TGTGCCAGCAGTTCGGGGGTTCAGCCCCAGCATTTT,CASSSGVQPQHF
TRBJ2-5,.,TRBV7-6,.,TGTGCCAGCAGCTTAGGAACGATGGGGCGAGAGACCCAGTACTTC,CASSLGTMGRETQYF
TRBJ1-6,.,TRBV19,.,TGTGCCAGTAGTATCACGAATTCACCCCTCCACTTT,CASSITNSPLHF
TRBJ1-5,.,TRBV7-2,.,TGTGCCAGCAGCTTTAACAGGTTCAATCAGCCCCAGCATTTT,CASSFNRFNQPQHF
TRBJ2-7,.,TRBV2,TRBD1,TGTGCCAGCACGGGACAGGGCCCATACGAGCAGTACTTC,CASTGQGPYEQYF
TRBJ1-1,.,TRBV10-3,.,TGTGCCATCAGTGCCTCAGGGGCCATGAACACTGAAGCTTTCTTT,CAISASGAMNTEAFF
TRBJ1-5,.,TRBV18,TRBD1,TGTGCCAGCTCACCGGGACAGAGTCCGTATAGCAATCAGCCCCAGCATTTT,CASSPGQSPYSNQPQHF
TRBJ1-2,.,TRBV5-1,.,TGCGCCAGCAGCTTTAGTGGACTAAAAGGTGGCTACACCTTC,CASSFSGLKGGYTF
TRBJ1-1,.,TRBV10-2,.,TGCGCCAGTCATTTCCAGGGACACCAGAACACTGAAGCTTTCTTT,CASHFQGHQNTEAFF
TRBJ2-2,.,TRBV19,.,TGTGCCAGTAGTATAGTCCCCATTCATGCGGAGCTGTTTTTT,CASSIVPIHAELFF
TRBJ1-5,.,TRBV2,TRBD1,TGTGCCAGCAGGGAACACGGGACAGTTAATCAGCCCCAGCATTTT,CASREHGTVNQPQHF
TRBJ2-1,.,TRBV5-1,TRBD2,TGCGCCAGCAAAATATCCGGGACTAGCAGGTATGAGCAGTTCTTC,CASKISGTSRYEQFF